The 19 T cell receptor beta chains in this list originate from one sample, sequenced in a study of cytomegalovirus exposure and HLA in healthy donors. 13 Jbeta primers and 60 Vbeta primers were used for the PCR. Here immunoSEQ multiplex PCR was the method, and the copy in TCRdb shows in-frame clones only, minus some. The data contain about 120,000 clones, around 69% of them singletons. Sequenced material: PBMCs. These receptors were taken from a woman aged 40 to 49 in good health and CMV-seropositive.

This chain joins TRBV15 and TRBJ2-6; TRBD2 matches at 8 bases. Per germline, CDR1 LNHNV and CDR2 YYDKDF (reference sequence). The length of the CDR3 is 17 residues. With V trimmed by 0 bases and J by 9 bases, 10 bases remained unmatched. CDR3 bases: TGTGCCACCAGCAGAGATCGGGCGGGAGGAGGTGGCAACGTCCTGACTTTC. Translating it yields CATSRDRAGGGGNVLTF.

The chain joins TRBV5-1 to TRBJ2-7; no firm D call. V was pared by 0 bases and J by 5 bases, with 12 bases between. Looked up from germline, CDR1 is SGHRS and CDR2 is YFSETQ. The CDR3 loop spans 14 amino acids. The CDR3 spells CASSLAARPHEQYF. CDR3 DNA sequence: TGCGCCAGCAGCTTGGCGGCCAGGCCCCACGAGCAGTACTTC.

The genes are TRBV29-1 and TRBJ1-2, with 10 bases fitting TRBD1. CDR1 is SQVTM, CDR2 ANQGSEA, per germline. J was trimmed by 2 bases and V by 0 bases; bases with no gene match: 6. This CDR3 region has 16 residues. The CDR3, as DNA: TGCAGCGTTGAAGACCAGGGACAGGGGAGGAACTATGGCTACACCTTC. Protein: CSVEDQGQGRNYGYTF.

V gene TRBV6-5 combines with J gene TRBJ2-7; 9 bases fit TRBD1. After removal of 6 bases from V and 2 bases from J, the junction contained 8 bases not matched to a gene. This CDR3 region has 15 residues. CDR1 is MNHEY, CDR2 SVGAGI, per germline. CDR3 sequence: CASRRQQGAAYEQYF. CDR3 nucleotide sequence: TGTGCCAGCAGGCGCCAACAGGGGGCCGCCTACGAGCAGTACTTC.

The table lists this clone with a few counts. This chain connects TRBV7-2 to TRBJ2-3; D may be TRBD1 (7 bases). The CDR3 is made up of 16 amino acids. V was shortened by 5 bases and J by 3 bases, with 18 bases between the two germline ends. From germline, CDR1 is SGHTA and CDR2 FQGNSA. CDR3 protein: CASSPPGQEGTDTQYF. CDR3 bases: TGTGCCAGCAGCCCACCCGGACAGGAGGGGACAGATACGCAGTATTTT.

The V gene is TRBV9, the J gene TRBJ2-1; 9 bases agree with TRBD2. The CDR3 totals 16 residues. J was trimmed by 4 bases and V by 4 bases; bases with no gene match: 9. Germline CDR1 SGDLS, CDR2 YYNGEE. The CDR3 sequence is CASSSSGGNLYNEQFF. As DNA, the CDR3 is TGTGCCAGCAGCTCGAGCGGGGGGAACTTATACAATGAGCAGTTCTTC.

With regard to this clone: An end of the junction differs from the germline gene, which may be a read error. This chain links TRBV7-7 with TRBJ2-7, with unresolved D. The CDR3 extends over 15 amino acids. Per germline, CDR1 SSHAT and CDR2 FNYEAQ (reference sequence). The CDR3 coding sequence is TGTGCTAGCAGCTTAGAGGCAGGCTCGACCTACGAGCAGTACTTC. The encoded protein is CASSLEAGSTYEQYF. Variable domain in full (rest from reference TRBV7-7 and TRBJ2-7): GAGVSQSPRYKVTKRGQDVTLRCDPISSHATLYWYQQALGQGPEFLTYFNYEAQPDKSGLPSDRFSAERPEGSISTLTIQRTEQRDSAMYRCASSLEAGSTYEQYFGPGTRLTVT.

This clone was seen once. The CDR3 nucleotides read TGCGCCAGCAGTGAGTCCGGACAGGGGGCCGAGACCCAGTACTTC. It is translated as CASSESGQGAETQYF. The V call is TRBV10-2, the J call TRBJ2-5; 11 bases align to TRBD1. This CDR3 is 15 amino acids long. In germline, CDR1 is WSHSY, CDR2 SAAADI. V dropped 0 bases and J dropped 5; count of bases not matched to a gene: 2.

CDR3 sequence: CASSLALNGRAGEQYF. The CDR3, as DNA: TGTGCCAGCAGCTTAGCGCTGAACGGGAGGGCCGGAGAGCAGTACTTC. The chain couples TRBV7-2 to TRBJ2-7; 8 nucleotides align to TRBD2. The length of the CDR3 is 16 residues. Germline V gives CDR1 SGHTA, CDR2 FQGNSA. The V gene end was trimmed by 0 bases and the J gene end by 7 bases; junction bases not matched to a gene: 11.

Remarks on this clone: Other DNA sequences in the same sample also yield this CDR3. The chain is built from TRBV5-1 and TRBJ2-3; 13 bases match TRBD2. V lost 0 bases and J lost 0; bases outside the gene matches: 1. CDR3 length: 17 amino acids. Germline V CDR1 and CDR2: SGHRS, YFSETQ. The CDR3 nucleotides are TGCGCCAGCAGCTTGGGACTAGCGGGGGGCAGCACAGATACGCAGTATTTT. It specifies CASSLGLAGGSTDTQYF.

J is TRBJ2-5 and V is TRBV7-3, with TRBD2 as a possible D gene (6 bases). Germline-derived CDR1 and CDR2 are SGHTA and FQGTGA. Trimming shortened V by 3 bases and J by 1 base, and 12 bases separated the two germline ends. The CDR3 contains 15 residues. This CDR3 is CASSFTGETQETQYF. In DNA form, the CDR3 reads TGTGCCAGCAGCTTTACGGGAGAGACCCAAGAGACCCAGTACTTC.

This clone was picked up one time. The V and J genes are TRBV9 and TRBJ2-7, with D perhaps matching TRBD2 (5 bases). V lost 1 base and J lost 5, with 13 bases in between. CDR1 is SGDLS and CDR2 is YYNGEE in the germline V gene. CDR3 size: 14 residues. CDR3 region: CASSVNVNGDEQYF. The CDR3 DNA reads TGTGCCAGCAGCGTAAACGTAAACGGGGACGAGCAGTACTTC.

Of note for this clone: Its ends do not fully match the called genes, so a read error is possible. The CDR3 DNA follows: TGTGCCGGCAGCATCGGACTCAATGAAAAACTGTTTTTT. It encodes CAGSIGLNEKLFF. V is TRBV7-9 and J is TRBJ1-4; D gene ambiguous. CDR1 SEHNR and CDR2 FQNEAQ come from the germline V gene (reference sequence). The CDR3 is 13 residues long. The full variable domain, its missing parts supplied by reference TRBV7-9 and TRBJ1-4, is DTGVSQNPRHKITKRGQNVTFRCDPISEHNRLYWYRQTLGQGPEFLTYFQNEAQLEKSRLLSDRFSAERPKGSFSTLEIQRTEQGDSAMYLCAGSIGLNEKLFFGSGTQLSVL.

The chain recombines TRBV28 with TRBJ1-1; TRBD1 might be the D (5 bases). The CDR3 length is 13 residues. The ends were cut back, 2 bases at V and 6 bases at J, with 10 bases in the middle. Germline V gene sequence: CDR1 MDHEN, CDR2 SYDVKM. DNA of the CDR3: TGTGCCAGCAGTTTAGCAGGGTACCCTGAAGCTTTCTTT. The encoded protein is CASSLAGYPEAFF.

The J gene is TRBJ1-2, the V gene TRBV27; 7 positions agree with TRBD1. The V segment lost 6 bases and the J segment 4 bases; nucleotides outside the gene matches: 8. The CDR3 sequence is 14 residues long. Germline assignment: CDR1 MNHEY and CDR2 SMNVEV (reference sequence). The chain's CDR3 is CASSKTGTVYGYTF. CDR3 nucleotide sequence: TGTGCCAGCAGCAAGACCGGGACAGTCTATGGCTACACCTTC.

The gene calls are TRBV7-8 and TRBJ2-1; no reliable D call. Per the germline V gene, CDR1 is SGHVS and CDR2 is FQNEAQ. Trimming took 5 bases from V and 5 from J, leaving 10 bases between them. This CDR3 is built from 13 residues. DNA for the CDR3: TGTGCCAGCAGCCGTAACTTCGACAATGAGCAGTTCTTC. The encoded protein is CASSRNFDNEQFF.

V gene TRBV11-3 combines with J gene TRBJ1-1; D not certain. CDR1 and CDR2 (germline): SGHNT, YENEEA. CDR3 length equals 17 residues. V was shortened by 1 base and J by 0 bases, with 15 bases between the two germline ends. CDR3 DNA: TGTGCCAGCAGCTTAGCGGGGTATGGGCACATGAACACTGAAGCTTTCTTT. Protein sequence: CASSLAGYGHMNTEAFF.

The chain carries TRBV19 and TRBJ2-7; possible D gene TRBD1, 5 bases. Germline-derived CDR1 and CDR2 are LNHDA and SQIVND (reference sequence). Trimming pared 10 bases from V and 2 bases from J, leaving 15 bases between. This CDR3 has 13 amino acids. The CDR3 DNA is TGTGCCACCTCCCAGGCCAGGGCCTACGAGCAGTACTTC. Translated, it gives CATSQARAYEQYF.

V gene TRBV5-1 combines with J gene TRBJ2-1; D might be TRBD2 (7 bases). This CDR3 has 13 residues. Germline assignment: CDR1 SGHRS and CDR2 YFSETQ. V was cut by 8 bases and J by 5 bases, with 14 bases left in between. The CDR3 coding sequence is TGCGCCAGGCACACGGGGGGCCACAATGAGCAGTTCTTC. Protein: CARHTGGHNEQFF.